This TCR beta chain stems from a study of response to subunit inactivated influenza vaccine. Findings and limits, study-wide: Authors proposed each seasonal influenza vaccination draws in few new T cells.

TCRdb analysed the RT-PCR reads with MiXCR anew, one entry per CDR3 protein. The table includes some 850,000 distinct CDR3 sequences, 18% detected once. This clonotype was recorded many times. The antigen is not known. This TCR came from a man between 45 and 60 years old who received an inactivated influenza vaccine. Sequences were derived from PBMCs from blood, sampled less than 6 days after vaccination.

This chain's CDR3 is CASILAGIPDTQYF. The DNA of the CDR3 is TGTGCCAGCATTCTAGCGGGGATTCCAGATACGCAGTATTTT. V is TRBV12-3 or TRBV12-4 and J is TRBJ2-3; 9 bases agree with TRBD2. The CDR3 covers 14 residues. The V segment lost 7 bases and the J segment 4 bases; nucleotides outside the gene matches: 6.